One sample yielded the 26 T cell receptor beta chains listed below, sequenced in a study of shared clonotypes between healthy human individuals. Clones were sequenced by immunoSEQ multiplex PCR, and TCRdb holds only the in-frame ones, with some missing. The repertoire holds about 480,000 clones, with 79% as singletons. Material for sequencing was PBMCs. These receptors were collected from a woman between 40 and 50 years old in good health. Some clones in this sample may be carry-over from other donors' samples.

The chain recombines TRBV11-2 with TRBJ2-7; possible D gene TRBD1, 6 bases. Trimming pared 5 bases from V and 0 bases from J, leaving 8 bases between. The CDR3 extends over 13 amino acids. CDR1 SGHAT and CDR2 FQNNGV come from the germline V gene. CDR3 sequence: CASSKDSSYEQYF. The CDR3 DNA sequence: TGTGCCAGCAGCAAGGACAGCTCCTACGAGCAGTACTTC.

J is TRBJ2-3 and V is TRBV29-1; D is uncertain. V lost 5 bases to trimming and J lost 1 base, with 10 bases between them. Germline V gene lookup returns CDR1 SQVTM and CDR2 ANQGSEA. CDR3 length: 13 residues. This chain's CDR3 is CSVPLSGTDTQYF. CDR3 sequence (DNA): TGCAGCGTTCCCCTGAGCGGCACAGATACGCAGTATTTT.

The gene calls are TRBV4-3 and TRBJ2-5; D gene uncertain. The germline gives CDR1 LGHNA, CDR2 YSLEER. The CDR3 runs to 13 residues. Trimming pared 4 bases from V and 6 bases from J, leaving 12 bases between. The CDR3 sequence is CASSPRPGQTQYF. CDR3 bases: TGCGCCAGCAGCCCCCGGCCCGGCCAGACCCAGTACTTC.

The chain is built from TRBV6-6 and TRBJ1-1; TRBD1 matches 8 bases. This CDR3 region has 14 residues. The germline gives CDR1 MNHNY, CDR2 SVGAGI (reference sequence). The trim removed 4 bases at V and 1 base at J, leaving 2 bases unmatched. The CDR3 DNA reads as TGTGCCAGCAGTTTTGGACAGGGGAACACTGAAGCTTTCTTT. Amino acid sequence: CASSFGQGNTEAFF.

The V gene is TRBV6-5, the J gene TRBJ2-5; 10 nucleotides match TRBD2. The V and J ends lost 4 bases and 4 bases, in that order; junction bases with no gene match: 9. This CDR3 has 16 residues. CDR1 and CDR2 (germline): MNHEY, SVGAGI. CDR3 bases: TGTGCCAGCAGTTCGCCTAGCGGGAGAAATGCAGAGACCCAGTACTTC. It encodes CASSSPSGRNAETQYF.

This chain uses TRBV4-3 with TRBJ2-3; unclear D gene. Trimming cost V 4 bases and J 7 bases, with 6 bases left between them. The CDR3 is 11 amino acids. CDR1 and CDR2 from the germline V gene are LGHNA and YSLEER. CDR3 sequence (DNA): TGCGCCAGCAGCCTAGCAAATACGCAGTATTTT. It codes for CASSLANTQYF.

The CDR3 region is CATNRDSEQFF. For the CDR3, the DNA is TGTGCCACAAACCGGGACAGCGAGCAGTTCTTC. The V call is TRBV28, the J call TRBJ2-1; TRBD1 aligns across 7 bases. Looked up from germline, CDR1 is MDHEN and CDR2 is SYDVKM. V dropped 10 bases and J dropped 10; count of bases not matched to a gene: 7. This CDR3 is 11 amino acids long.

The chain joins TRBV7-8 to TRBJ2-5; no firm D call. The V gene lost 1 base and the J gene lost 0 bases, with 9 bases spanning the gap. The CDR3 loop spans 15 amino acids. Germline assignment: CDR1 SGHVS and CDR2 FQNEAQ. CDR3 coding DNA: TGTGCCAGCAGCTTAGGGCAGATGTACCAAGAGACCCAGTACTTC. This gives the protein CASSLGQMYQETQYF. The full variable domain, its missing parts supplied by reference TRBV7-8 and TRBJ2-5, is GAGVSQSPRYKVAKRGQDVALRCDPISGHVSLFWYQQALGQGPEFLTYFQNEAQLDKSGLPSDRFFAERPEGSVSTLKIQRTQQEDSAVYLCASSLGQMYQETQYFGPGTRLLVL.

V gene TRBV5-4 combines with J gene TRBJ1-4, with 7 positions matching TRBD1. The junction had 2 bases not matched to a gene; V was cut back by 4 bases and J by 2 bases. Germline values: CDR1 SGHNT, CDR2 YYREEE (reference sequence). The CDR3 is 14 residues long. CDR3 DNA sequence: TGTGCCAGCAGCCTACAGGGGACTAATGAAAAACTGTTTTTT. It translates to CASSLQGTNEKLFF.

V and J are TRBV19 and TRBJ2-1; TRBD1 is a possible D gene (5 bases). Trimming took off 5 bases at V and 5 bases at J, with 16 bases between the two ends. The CDR3 spans 15 residues. Per the germline V gene, CDR1 is LNHDA and CDR2 is SQIVND (reference sequence). CDR3 coding DNA: TGTGCCAGTAGTCCACAGGCTGGGCGTAACAATGAGCAGTTCTTC. It yields the protein CASSPQAGRNNEQFF.

This clone was detected once. This chain connects TRBV10-2 to TRBJ2-2; D remains unclear. The V gene lost 4 bases and the J gene lost 1 base, with 4 bases spanning the gap. The CDR3 has 13 amino acids. CDR1 is WSHSY and CDR2 is SAAADI in the germline V gene. CDR3 in DNA: TGCGCCAGCAGTGTGGGGAACACCGGGGAGCTGTTTTTT. Its protein product is CASSVGNTGELFF.

J is TRBJ2-7 and V is TRBV15; 7 positions match TRBD2. The CDR3 runs to 15 residues. Germline V gene sequence: CDR1 LNHNV, CDR2 YYDKDF (reference sequence). Trimming took 2 bases from V and 5 from J; bases not matched to a gene: 9. For the CDR3, the DNA is TGTGCCACCAGCAGAACCGTGGGGGAGGGGAACGAGCAGTACTTC. Residues: CATSRTVGEGNEQYF.

The chain is built from TRBV6-5 and TRBJ2-1; D gene ambiguous. This CDR3 is 11 amino acids long. V lost 7 bases and J lost 5, with 6 bases in between. The germline V gene has CDR1 MNHEY and CDR2 SVGAGI. The CDR3 sequence: CASTRDNEQFF. As DNA, the CDR3 is TGTGCCAGCACTAGGGACAATGAGCAGTTCTTC.

This rearrangement joins TRBV27 to TRBJ1-3, with D maybe TRBD1 (6 bases). Germline CDR1 is MNHEY and CDR2 is SMNVEV (reference sequence). Trimming cost V 2 bases and J 4 bases, with 12 bases left between them. CDR3 size: 15 residues. The CDR3 sequence is CASSLMQGRGNTIYF. Here the CDR3 DNA reads TGTGCCAGCAGTTTAATGCAGGGGCGGGGAAACACCATATATTTT.

The chain carries TRBV15 and TRBJ2-7; 7 bases align to TRBD2. CDR3 length equals 15 residues. Losses at the gene ends were 3 bases for V and 3 bases for J; bases not matched to a gene: 8. Germline V lookup: CDR1 LNHNV, CDR2 YYDKDF (reference sequence). Written as DNA, the CDR3 is TGTGCCACCAGCAGGGCCGCTAGCGGCAACTACGAGCAGTACTTC. Encoded protein: CATSRAASGNYEQYF. The full variable domain, in which reference TRBV15 and TRBJ2-7 provide the parts outside the CDR3, is DAMVIQNPRYQVTQFGKPVTLSCSQTLNHNVMYWYQQKSSQAPKLLFHYYDKDFNNEADTPDNFQSRRPNTSFCFLDIRSPGLGDTAMYLCATSRAASGNYEQYFGPGTRLTVT.

This clone was seen only a few times. V and J are TRBV2 and TRBJ1-4, with 8 positions matching TRBD1. The CDR3 extends over 14 amino acids. Germline CDR1 is SNHLY and CDR2 is FYNNEI. The V and J ends lost 4 bases and 4 bases, in that order; junction bases with no gene match: 2. Here the CDR3 reads CASSAGQGNEKLFF. In nucleotides, the CDR3 is TGTGCCAGCAGTGCCGGACAGGGTAATGAAAAACTGTTTTTT.

This clone was observed a handful of times. The chain carries TRBV5-1 and TRBJ2-5; a possible D gene is TRBD1 (6 bases). From germline, CDR1 is SGHRS and CDR2 YFSETQ. V gave up 3 bases and J gave up 4 bases, with 16 bases separating them. The CDR3 consists of 15 residues. In DNA, the CDR3 is TGCGCCAGCAGCTCGGAGACAGGCTTGGGAGAGACCCAGTACTTC. Translated, it gives CASSSETGLGETQYF. The whole variable domain, remainder taken from reference TRBV5-1 and TRBJ2-5, is KAGVTQTPRYLIKTRGQQVTLSCSPISGHRSVSWYQQTPGQGLQFLFEYFSETQRNKGNFPGRFSGRQFSNSRSEMNVSTLELGDSALYLCASSSETGLGETQYFGPGTRLLVL.

The chain has TRBV5-1 and TRBJ2-1; D unclear. Deletions cut 2 bases from V and 2 bases from J, with 5 bases between. The germline CDR1 and CDR2 sequences are SGHRS and YFSETQ. The CDR3 has 13 amino acids. The CDR3 reads CASSLGTYNEQFF. The CDR3 DNA reads as TGCGCCAGCAGCTTAGGGACCTACAATGAGCAGTTCTTC.

This clone was picked up a small number of times. The DNA for the CDR3 is TGTGCCAGCAGCCGTAAGGGCTACGAGCAGTACTTC. Residues: CASSRKGYEQYF. The gene calls are TRBV2 and TRBJ2-7; D call uncertain. Per germline, CDR1 SNHLY and CDR2 FYNNEI. There are 12 residues in the CDR3. The ends were cut back, 6 bases at V and 3 bases at J, with 9 bases in the middle.

The gene calls are TRBV18 and TRBJ2-2; a possible D gene is TRBD2 (5 bases). In germline, CDR1 is KGHSH, CDR2 LQKENI. This CDR3 comprises 15 residues. The V end lost 3 bases, the J end lost 4 bases, and 12 bases lay between the germline ends. The CDR3 coding sequence is TGTGCCAGCTCACCGGACTTGGGCGGCACCGGGGAGCTGTTTTTT. Its translation is CASSPDLGGTGELFF.

The table lists this clone with a count of one. CDR3: CASSARTSGASVTGELFF. The CDR3 DNA reads TGTGCCAGCAGCGCCCGGACTAGCGGGGCCTCGGTCACCGGGGAGCTGTTTTTT. The chain joins TRBV2 to TRBJ2-2; 12 bases map to TRBD2. Germline assignment: CDR1 SNHLY and CDR2 FYNNEI. The CDR3 sequence is 18 residues long. V lost 6 bases and J lost 4; bases outside the gene matches: 12.

Only one count was recorded for this clone. One junction end disagrees with the germline gene, perhaps due to a read error. The chain carries TRBV27 and TRBJ2-5, with D possibly TRBD1 on 7 matching bases. CDR3 size: 16 residues. Germline CDR1 is MNHEY and CDR2 is SMNVEV (reference sequence). Here the CDR3 reads CASRARAGGAGGQQDF. CDR3 DNA: TGTGCCAGCAGGGCCCGGGCTGGAGGAGCCGGGGGACAGCAAGACTTC.

The CDR3 reads CASSPGTGSSTDTQYF. The CDR3 DNA is TGTGCCAGCAGCCCCGGGACAGGCTCTAGCACAGATACGCAGTATTTT. The genes are TRBV5-6 and TRBJ2-3, with 8 bases matching TRBD1. The CDR3 totals 16 residues. The J segment lost 0 bases and the V segment lost 4 bases, leaving 7 bases of the junction unmatched. The V gene's germline CDR1 is SGHDT and CDR2 YYEEEE.

The genes are TRBV7-8 and TRBJ1-5, with D uncertain. V was clipped by 5 bases and J by 0 bases, with 11 bases between them. This CDR3 region has 15 residues. The germline V gene encodes CDR1 SGHVS and CDR2 FQNEAQ. CDR3 bases: TGTGCCAGCAGCCCCTGGAGCGGTAGCAATCAGCCCCAGCATTTT. This gives the protein CASSPWSGSNQPQHF.

This chain joins TRBV4-2 and TRBJ2-1, with 10 bases identical to TRBD2. The CDR3 has 16 amino acids. Germline CDR1 and CDR2: LGHNA and YNFKEQ. The V and J ends lost 0 bases and 2 bases, in that order; junction bases with no gene match: 1. The DNA of the CDR3 is TGTGCCAGCAGCCAAGATAGCGGGAGGCCCTACAATGAGCAGTTCTTC. Translation: CASSQDSGRPYNEQFF.

CDR3 sequence: CASSLRLGSGYSYNEQFF. For the CDR3, the DNA is TGTGCCAGCAGCCTACGACTCGGTAGCGGATACTCCTACAATGAGCAGTTCTTC. This chain uses TRBV5-6 with TRBJ2-1, with D perhaps matching TRBD2 (6 bases). Germline V gene lookup returns CDR1 SGHDT and CDR2 YYEEEE. The CDR3 covers 18 residues. V was clipped by 4 bases and J by 0 bases, with 20 bases between them.